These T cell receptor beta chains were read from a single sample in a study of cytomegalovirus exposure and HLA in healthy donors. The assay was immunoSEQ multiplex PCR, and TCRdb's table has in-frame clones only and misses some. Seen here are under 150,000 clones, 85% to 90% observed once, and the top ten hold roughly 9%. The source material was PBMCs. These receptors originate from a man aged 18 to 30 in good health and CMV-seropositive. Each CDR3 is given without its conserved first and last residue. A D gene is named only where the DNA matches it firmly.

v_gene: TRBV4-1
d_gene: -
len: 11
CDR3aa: ASSHRTADEQY

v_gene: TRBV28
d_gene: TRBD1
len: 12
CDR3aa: ASSSRDRGLRAF

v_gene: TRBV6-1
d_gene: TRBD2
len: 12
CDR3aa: ASRVAGGSDTQY

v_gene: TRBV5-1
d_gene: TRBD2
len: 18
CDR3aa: ASSLDPGLAGGLSYNEQF

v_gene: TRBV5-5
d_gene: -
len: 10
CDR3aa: ASSPGHFSHT

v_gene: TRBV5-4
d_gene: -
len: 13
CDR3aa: ASSSRGALINEQF

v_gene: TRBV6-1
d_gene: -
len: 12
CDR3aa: ASSVGVDYQPQH

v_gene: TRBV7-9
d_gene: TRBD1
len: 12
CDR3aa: ASSLGQGVHEQY

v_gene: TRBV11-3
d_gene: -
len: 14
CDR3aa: ASSLRGSASSYEQY

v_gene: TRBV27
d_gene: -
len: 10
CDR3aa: ASTGSTDTQY

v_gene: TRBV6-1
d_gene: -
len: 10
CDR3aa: ASRTSSQTQY

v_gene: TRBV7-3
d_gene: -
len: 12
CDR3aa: ASSLNVNTDTQY

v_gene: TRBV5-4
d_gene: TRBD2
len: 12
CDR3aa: ASSSSGRIDEQY

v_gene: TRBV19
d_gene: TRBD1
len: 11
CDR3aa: ASGTGINNEQF

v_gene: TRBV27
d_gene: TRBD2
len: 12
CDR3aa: ASSLRLAGDTQY

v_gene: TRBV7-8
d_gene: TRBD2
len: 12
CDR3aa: ASRESSGSYEQY

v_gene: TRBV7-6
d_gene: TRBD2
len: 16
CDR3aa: ASSLSPSGGAYQETQY

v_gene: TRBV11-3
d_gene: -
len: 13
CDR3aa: ASSLGGVVSDEQF

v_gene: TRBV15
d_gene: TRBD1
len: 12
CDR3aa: ATSRVEGAWGYT

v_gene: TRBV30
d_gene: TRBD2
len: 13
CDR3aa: AWSPGGLYQETQY

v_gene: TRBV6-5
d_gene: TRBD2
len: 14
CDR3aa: ASSYGLAAGANVLT

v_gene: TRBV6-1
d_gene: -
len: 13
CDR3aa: ASSEMGKSGNTIY